One T cell receptor beta chain is described in this entry. The antigen it binds to is not known. Nothing much larger sits one base from this clone, and base qualities are not available. In total, around 600 healthy bone marrow donors made up the cohort. All cohort members were sampled while nominally healthy, although unrecorded immune exposures were likely present. The donor tested CMV seropositive and was one of the 289 seropositive cohort members. A peripheral blood sample was collected from each donor, and TCR beta sequencing was performed on peripheral blood mononuclear cells. Genomic DNA extraction from the blood cell samples was performed with the Qiagen DNeasy Blood Extraction Kit. The sample is drawn from a study of cytomegalovirus exposure and HLA in healthy donors listed by TCRdb under 2017. Turning to the overall study: An earlier analysis of approximately 640 of the donors reported 250 to 350 Gb of sequence data and some 100 million unique TCR beta sequences from some 180 million T cells. Typing coverage varied by locus: roughly 629-630 donors for A, B, C, DRB1 and DQB1; about 520 for DQA1; around 610 for DPA1; about 450 for DPB1. All discovery cohort repertoires had been generated using a single sequencing platform. A later analysis re-examined previously published TCR beta repertoires from more than 650 donors and added high-resolution HLA genotyping to investigate patterns of TCR occurrence. The genetic ancestry cluster associated with self-reported Caucasian donors included around four fifths of the roughly 360 genotyped donors. A later genetic analysis used genome-wide SNP genotypes for about three fifths of the roughly 700 donors, treating that subset as a discovery cohort. The study was designed to test whether signatures of past pathogen exposure could be identified by cataloging public T cell receptors. The T cell repertoires of some 700 subjects were profiled by immunosequencing and related to cytomegalovirus serostatus. Besides the first cohort of roughly 700 subjects, a separate validation cohort made up of roughly 120 different subjects was used. Rather than drawing on any new phenotypic data, the later analysis identified candidate immune exposures from TCR beta sequences and the way those sequences occurred across donors. On average, around 240,000 unique TCR beta nucleotide sequences were sequenced per donor among about 400 genotyped donors of the cohort, with roughly a sixth of those sequences being non-productive. Both class I and class II loci were covered by HLA typing, at four-digit resolution. Because of strong linkage in the cohort, roughly five DR-DQ haplotypes were treated as single units for association and clustering. Donor age, sex, ethnicity and CMV serostatus were compiled together with the repertoire data. The study combined high-throughput TCR immunosequencing, statistical association of individual TCRs with disease status, and machine learning to predict cytomegalovirus infection status. Approximately 310 gigabases of sequencing data and approximately 84 million unique TCR sequences were included in an early release covering under 650 HLA-typed donors. In an earlier analysis of 587 of the donors, high-throughput TCR beta sequencing was used to judge whether each TCR beta V gene segment behaved as functional or pseudogenic. On the study overall, not on this receptor specifically: Linkage disequilibrium might explain the correlated functional status among segregating V segments, but an unknown experimental factor could not be excluded. Assigning TCR associations to individual alleles was difficult when HLA alleles, especially DR and DQ, strongly co-occurred. Immune exposure information for the cohort was limited to CMV serostatus. In this cohort, only TCR beta chains were sequenced, and detectable features were limited by the absence of alpha or paired-chain data. Most CMV-associated TCR beta chains appeared to be HLA-restricted in a later analysis, and the HLA associations seemed to be driven largely by CMV exposure. In vitro tests confirmed that a few of the cytomegalovirus-associated TCR beta chains recognize cytomegalovirus antigens. Compared with the approximately 670-donor mean, donors in an Asian-associated ancestry cluster had fewer N-insertions in productive TCRs, according to a later genetic analysis. A later analysis found that TCR association rates varied across HLA loci, with DRB1 alleles showing the most associated TCRs and HLA-C alleles the fewest. In an earlier analysis of more than 450 of the donors, most TCR beta V segments were observed in productive rearrangements about 90% or about 30% of the time, broadly matching IMGT annotations. Compared with equally common non-associated chains, HLA-associated TCR beta chains in a later analysis were more clonally expanded and had lower generation probabilities. The classifier was reported to diagnose cytomegalovirus status with high specificity and sensitivity in both the original and validation cohorts. Because counts were too low, roughly 16 rarely observed V segments, including chromosome 9 orphons, were excluded from the earlier analysis of around 590 of the donors. A further reported finding was that TCR beta sequences accurately predicted the HLA-A and HLA-B alleles for most subjects in the first cohort. Roughly uniform sequencing depth across donors was assumed in presence/absence analyses, although this assumption may not hold. In the study, about 150 TCR beta chains were listed as associated with cytomegalovirus. A later analysis associated 16,951 TCR beta sequences with specific HLA alleles at a false discovery rate of 0.05. In a later analysis, several top co-occurrence clusters were reported to appear linked to parvovirus B19, influenza, CMV and Epstein-Barr virus. According to the authors, the approach could potentially be generalized to other disease states and immunological phenotypes. A cluster of highly shared sequence variants was judged likely to represent a technical artifact of the sequencing pipeline. Because some donors lacked HLA typing at each locus, the association tests relied only on the typed subset. Across donors, most TCR sequences were observed very rarely, whereas some public TCRs were present in many individuals. The 87-base-pair reads could not distinguish some IMGT-functional V segments, including TRBV6-2 and TRBV6-3, so those segments were excluded. A later genetic analysis associated a missense DCLRE1C variant with V-gene and J-gene trimming of TCR beta chains, and an independent cohort replicated the association.

Taken from the germline V gene, the CDR1 and CDR2 loops are SGHTA and FQGNSA. V loses 3 bases of germline sequence and J loses 2 bases, and the interval between the two ends is 9 bases. The CDR3 covers 14 residues, taking in both the cysteine and the phenylalanine. The sequence is cut down to CDR3 DNA, 42 bases in frame from base 1. Libraries came from the immunoSEQ multiplex PCR assay. For the multiplex PCR, a mixture combining 60 forward primers for TCR Vbeta segments and 13 reverse primers for TCR Jbeta segments was used. A multiplex PCR assay on genomic DNA amplified the CDR3 region of rearranged TCR beta genes. The amplified TCR beta libraries were sequenced on the Illumina HiSeq System as 87-base-pair reads. Under the source paper's analysis protocol: In a later analysis, tens of millions of unique TCR beta chains were counted across the 500 to 850 repertoires, and about 9.9 million of these chains were shared by at least two donors. Raw reads were error-corrected and collapsed into unique sequences by a nearest-neighbor algorithm in which closely related sequences were merged to remove PCR and sequencing errors. To assign V, D and J gene segments, CDR3 sequences were aligned to IMGT reference sequences. For a sequence to be retained, a match of at least six nucleotides was required to both a V gene segment and a J gene segment. A rearrangement was called productive if the CDR3 had no stop codons and remained in frame with V and J, and every other rearrangement was called non-productive. CDR3 was defined by IMGT convention, running from the second conserved V-encoded cysteine to the conserved J-encoded phenylalanine. Sequences without an unambiguous match to a single V gene segment were excluded from the earlier analysis of about 600 of the donors. An earlier analysis of several hundred of the donors called V segments functional above 56.7% productive rearrangements and segregating when the between-donor standard deviation exceeded 5%. A statistical classification framework was built for diagnosing cytomegalovirus status from the catalog of TCR beta chain sequences. In a later analysis, V and J genes were assigned by comparing TCR nucleotide sequences against IMGT/GENE-DB human TR gene sequences. A later analysis assigned CDR3 sequences and most-parsimonious VDJ recombination scenarios with the TCRdist pipeline. In a later analysis, each TCR beta chain was defined by its CDR3 amino acid sequence together with its V-gene family, and reads lacking a unique V-gene family were excluded. A later analysis removed several hundred highly shared, low-generation-probability nucleotide sequences to deal with suspected cross-contamination and a sequencing artifact. For each public chain, a later analysis derived a clonal expansion index from normalized ranks of inferred template counts within each repertoire. In a later analysis, generation probabilities were computed with a VDJ recombination model fitted to out-of-frame rearrangements, and the resulting probabilities were checked against IGoR. In a later analysis, hypergeometric tests were used to score TCR-TCR, TCR-HLA and TCR-CMV co-occurrence, with a repertoire-size bias correction applied to TCR pairs. A later analysis estimated false discovery rates by permuting HLA or CMV assignments 20 times. In a later analysis, co-occurring TCRs were grouped with DBSCAN, and TCRdist sequence similarity was added when clustering was performed within HLA-allele-positive subsets. Repertoires with fewer than 30,000 or more than 120,000 public chains, plus five repertoires with anomalous nucleotide sharing, were excluded from co-occurrence clustering. The source is immuneACCESS, and TCRdb retained only in-frame sequences with V and J called. Part of the clones is not carried over; for the studies checked, unresolved V genes explain less than half of this, and the remainder is unexplained. Clonal size and the V and J genes are those of that table, whereas D and trimming came from the DNA. Recorded for this sample are 150,000 or so clones; 80% to 90% of them occurred a single time. Approximately 8.5% of the sample belongs to the ten largest clones.

The sample consisted of PBMCs. Recombination connected TRBV7-2 to TRBJ2-3; a weak D assignment points to TRBD1 (5 bases agree). The receptor comes from a man in his late teens or twenties in good health and CMV-seropositive. The DNA sequence follows: TGTGCCAGCAGCTTTCGTGGACACACAGATACGCAGTATTTT. It codes for CASSFRGHTDTQYF. With all but the CDR3 taken from the reference TRBV7-2 and TRBJ2-3 genes, the full variable domain is: GAGVSQSPSNKVTEKGKDVELRCDPISGHTALYWYRQSLGQGLEFLIYFQGNSAPDKSGLPSDRFSAERTGGSVSTLTIQRTQQEDSAVYLCASSFRGHTDTQYFGPGTRLTVL.